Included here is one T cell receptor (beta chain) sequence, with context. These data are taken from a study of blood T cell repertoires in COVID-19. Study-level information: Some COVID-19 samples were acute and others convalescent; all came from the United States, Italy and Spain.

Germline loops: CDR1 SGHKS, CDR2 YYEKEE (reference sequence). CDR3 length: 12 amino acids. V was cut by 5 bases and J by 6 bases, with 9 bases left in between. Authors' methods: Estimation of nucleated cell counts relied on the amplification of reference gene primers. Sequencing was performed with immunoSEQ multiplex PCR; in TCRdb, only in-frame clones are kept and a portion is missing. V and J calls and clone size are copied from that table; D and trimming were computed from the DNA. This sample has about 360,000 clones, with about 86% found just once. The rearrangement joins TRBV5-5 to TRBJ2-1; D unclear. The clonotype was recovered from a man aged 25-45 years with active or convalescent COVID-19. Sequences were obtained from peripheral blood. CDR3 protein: CASSLGGNEQFF. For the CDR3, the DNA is TGTGCCAGCAGTCTAGGCGGCAATGAGCAGTTCTTC.